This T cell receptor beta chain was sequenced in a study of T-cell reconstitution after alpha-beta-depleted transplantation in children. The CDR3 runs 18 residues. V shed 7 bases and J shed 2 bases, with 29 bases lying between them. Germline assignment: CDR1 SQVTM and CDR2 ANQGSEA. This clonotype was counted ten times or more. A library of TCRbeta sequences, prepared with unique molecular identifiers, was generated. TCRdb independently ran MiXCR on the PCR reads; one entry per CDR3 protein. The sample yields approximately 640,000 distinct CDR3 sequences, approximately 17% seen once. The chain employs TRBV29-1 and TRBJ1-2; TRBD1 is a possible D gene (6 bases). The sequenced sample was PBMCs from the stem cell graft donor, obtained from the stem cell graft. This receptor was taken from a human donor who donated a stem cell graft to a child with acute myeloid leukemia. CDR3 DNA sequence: TGCAGCGCCAGGGGTGGGCCGTCGTGGGAACCGGAGAACTATGGCTACACCTTC. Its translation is CSARGGPSWEPENYGYTF.